The 4 T cell receptor beta chains below come from one sample, sequenced in a study of cytomegalovirus exposure and HLA in healthy donors. Amplification used 60 Vbeta primers and 13 Jbeta primers. This table comes from immunoSEQ multiplex PCR, and its TCRdb copy is limited to in-frame clones, with some not included. Of approximately 170,000 clones in the sample, around 80% were seen once. Sequences were obtained from PBMCs. Receptor source: a woman between 40 and 50 years old in good health and CMV-seropositive.

The rearrangement uses TRBV29-1 and TRBJ2-5; TRBD2 agrees at 8 bases. In germline, CDR1 is SQVTM, CDR2 ANQGSEA. V shed 6 bases and J 4 bases; nucleotides not matched to a gene: 7. The CDR3 spans 13 residues. The CDR3 nucleotides read TGCAGCGTCGGGGGGGGCGTGGGAGAGACCCAGTACTTC. This gives the protein CSVGGGVGETQYF. Full variable domain (rest looked up from reference TRBV29-1 and TRBJ2-5): SAVISQKPSRDICQRGTSLTIQCQVDSQVTMMFWYRQQPGQSLTLIATANQGSEATYESGFVIDKFPISRPNLTFSTLTVSNMSPEDSSIYLCSVGGGVGETQYFGPGTRLLVL.

This chain connects TRBV28 to TRBJ1-1; 7 bases line up with TRBD1. The CDR3 spans 14 residues. J lost 2 bases, V lost 5 bases, and 5 bases had no gene match. Germline V gene lookup returns CDR1 MDHEN and CDR2 SYDVKM. The DNA for the CDR3 is TGTGCCAGCAGTACCCAGGGGGGAAACACTGAAGCTTTCTTT. Its translation: CASSTQGGNTEAFF.

The gene calls are TRBV12-5 and TRBJ1-1, with 9 bases fitting TRBD1. The length of the CDR3 is 14 residues. The trim removed 9 bases at V and 5 bases at J, leaving 10 bases unmatched. Germline-derived CDR1 and CDR2 are LGHNT and FRNRAP. Written as DNA, the CDR3 is TGTGCTAGCCGGGACAGGGTAGAGAGGACTGAAGCTTTCTTT. Translated, it gives CASRDRVERTEAFF.

This clone has just a few counts. J is TRBJ2-3 and V is TRBV30; TRBD2 agrees at 10 bases. V shed 7 bases and J 2 bases; nucleotides not matched to a gene: 3. The CDR3 extends over 13 amino acids. The germline V gene has CDR1 GTSNPN and CDR2 SVGIG (reference sequence). CDR3 bases: TGTGCCTTTAGCGGGGGGTTCACAGATACGCAGTATTTT. It encodes CAFSGGFTDTQYF.